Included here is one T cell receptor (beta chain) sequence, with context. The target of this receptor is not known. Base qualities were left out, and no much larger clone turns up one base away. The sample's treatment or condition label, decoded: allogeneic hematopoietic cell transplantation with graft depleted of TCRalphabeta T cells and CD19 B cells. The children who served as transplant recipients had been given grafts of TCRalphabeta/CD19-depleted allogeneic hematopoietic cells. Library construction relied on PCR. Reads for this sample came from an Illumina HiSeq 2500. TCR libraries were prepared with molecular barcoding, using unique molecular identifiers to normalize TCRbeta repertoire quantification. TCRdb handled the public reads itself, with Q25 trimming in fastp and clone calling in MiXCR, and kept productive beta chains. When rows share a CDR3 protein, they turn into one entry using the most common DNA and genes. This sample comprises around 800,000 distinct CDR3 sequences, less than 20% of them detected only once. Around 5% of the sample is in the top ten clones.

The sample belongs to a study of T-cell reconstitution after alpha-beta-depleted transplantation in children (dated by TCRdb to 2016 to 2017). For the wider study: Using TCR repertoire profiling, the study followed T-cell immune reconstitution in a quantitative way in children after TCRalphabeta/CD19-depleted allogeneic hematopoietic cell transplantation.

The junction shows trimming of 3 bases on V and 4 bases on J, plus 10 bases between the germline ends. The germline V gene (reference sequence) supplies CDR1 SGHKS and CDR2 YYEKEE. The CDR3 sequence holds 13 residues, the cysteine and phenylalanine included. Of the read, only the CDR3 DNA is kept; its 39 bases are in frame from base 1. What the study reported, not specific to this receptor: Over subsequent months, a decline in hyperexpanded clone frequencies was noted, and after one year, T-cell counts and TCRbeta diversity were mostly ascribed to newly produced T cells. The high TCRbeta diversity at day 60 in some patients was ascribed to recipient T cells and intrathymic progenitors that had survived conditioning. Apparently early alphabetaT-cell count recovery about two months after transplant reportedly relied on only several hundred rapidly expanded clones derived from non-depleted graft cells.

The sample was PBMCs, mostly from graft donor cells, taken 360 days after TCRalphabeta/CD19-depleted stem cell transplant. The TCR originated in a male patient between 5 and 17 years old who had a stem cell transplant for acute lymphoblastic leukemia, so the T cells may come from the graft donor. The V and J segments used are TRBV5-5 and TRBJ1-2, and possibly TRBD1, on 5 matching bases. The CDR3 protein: CASSWGPSYGYTF. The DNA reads TGTGCCAGCAGCTGGGGACCGAGCTATGGCTACACCTTC.